Sequencing of this T cell receptor beta chain was carried out in a study of beta chain features in type 1 diabetes. Regarding the study as a whole: Junctions at VDJ sites from type 1 diabetes patients had fewer insertions and more deletions. Researchers report that Type 1 diabetes patients had moderately but significantly shorter TCRB CDR3s across all four CD4+ subsets. In cDNA sequencing, cells with high TCR expression could be over-represented.

Points on this clone: As yet, its antigen is unknown.

Expressed TCRB transcripts were sequenced because the isolated RNA had all been reverse transcribed beforehand. The data were produced by immunoSEQ multiplex PCR, yet TCRdb's version contains in-frame clones alone and is incomplete. The sample carries about 360,000 clones, roughly 12% recorded once. The sequence came from a man between 18 and 35 years old in good health. Specimen: naive CD4+ T cells from blood.

This CDR3 reads CASSIYSGHRATGELFF. The CDR3 nucleotides read TGTGCCAGCAGCATATACTCCGGCCACAGGGCTACCGGGGAGCTGTTTTTT. V and J are TRBV7-3 and TRBJ2-2, with a weak D call TRBD1 (6 bases). The CDR3 runs 17 residues. V was clipped by 5 bases and J by 5 bases, with 21 bases between them. CDR1 is SGHTA, CDR2 FQGTGA, per germline.